The 10 T cell receptor beta chains listed next were all sequenced from one sample in a study of CD8 T cells in Susac syndrome. Random hexamers served to reverse transcribe about 0.45 to 1 ug RNA. TCRdb reprocessed the immunoSEQ multiplex PCR reads with MiXCR, giving one entry per CDR3 protein. The sample gives 150,000 to 200,000 distinct CDR3 sequences, almost 96% of which show up once; 0.093% is in the top ten. Specimen: CD4+ T cells from PBMCs. Receptors were obtained from a human donor with multiple sclerosis.

The chain joins TRBV7-6 to TRBJ2-7; D gene ambiguous. The CDR3 length is 15 residues. Germline assignment: CDR1 SGHVS and CDR2 FNYEAQ. The V end was cut by 0 bases, the J end by 4 bases, with 13 bases between. CDR3 nucleotides: TGTGCCAGCAGCTTAGCTCCTCGCACCCTGTACGAGCAGTACTTC. Its translation: CASSLAPRTLYEQYF.

The chain links TRBV12-3 or TRBV12-4 to TRBJ2-7; 9 bases agree with TRBD2. V trimming: 6 bases; J trimming: 12 bases; junction bases outside the gene matches: 15. The CDR3 covers 14 residues. CDR3 sequence (DNA): TGTGCCAGCAGCCCCCGGATAGCGGGGGCCCCGTCGTACTTC. Protein product: CASSPRIAGAPSYF.

This clonotype showed up just once. This rearrangement joins TRBV5-1 to TRBJ2-7, with D uncertain. The CDR3 spans 14 residues. V dropped 4 bases and J dropped 2 bases, with 13 bases sitting between them. Germline CDR1 and CDR2: SGHRS and YFSETQ. The CDR3 region has the DNA TGCGCCAGCAGCCATGGAGTGGGCACCTACGAGCAGTACTTC. Amino acids: CASSHGVGTYEQYF.

This clonotype was recorded once. The chain links TRBV18 to TRBJ1-5, with D perhaps matching TRBD1 (5 bases). There are 15 residues in the CDR3. V lost 6 bases and J lost 4, with 16 bases in between. Germline CDR1 KGHSH, CDR2 LQKENI. CDR3: CASSPDGGTNQPQHF. CDR3 nucleotides: TGTGCCAGCTCGCCGGACGGGGGGACGAATCAGCCCCAGCATTTT.

The V and J genes are TRBV29-1 and TRBJ2-5; maybe TRBD2 (7 bases). The CDR3 is 15 amino acids. V lost 1 base and J 1 base, leaving 13 bases between the germline ends. Germline CDR1 reads SQVTM; CDR2 reads ANQGSEA. CDR3 loop: CSVEAPGGLQETQYF. The CDR3 DNA sequence: TGCAGCGTTGAAGCGCCCGGGGGGCTCCAAGAGACCCAGTACTTC.

CDR3 bases: TGCAGTGCCGAGACAGGGGATGAGCAGTACTTC. As protein: CSAETGDEQYF. The V and J genes are TRBV20-1 and TRBJ2-7; 8 bases agree with TRBD1. With 6 bases clipped from V and 7 bases from J, the junction kept 5 bases outside the gene matches. This CDR3 spans 11 amino acids. Germline V gene lookup returns CDR1 DFQATT and CDR2 SNEGSKA (reference sequence).

The chain combines TRBV5-1 with TRBJ2-7, with 8 bases identical to TRBD2. Germline-derived CDR1 and CDR2 are SGHRS and YFSETQ. J lost 1 base, V lost 0 bases, and 6 bases had no gene match. The CDR3 extends over 16 amino acids. The CDR3 DNA reads TGCGCCAGCAGCTTGGGGCTAGCGGGCGATTCCTACGAGCAGTACTTC. As protein: CASSLGLAGDSYEQYF.

The rearrangement joins TRBV12-3 or TRBV12-4 to TRBJ2-4; TRBD1 agrees at 11 bases. With 5 bases clipped from V and 7 bases from J, the junction kept 7 bases outside the gene matches. There are 15 residues in the CDR3. The CDR3 is CASSPGTGGLNIQYF. The CDR3 DNA reads as TGTGCCAGCAGTCCTGGGACAGGGGGACTTAACATTCAGTACTTC.

The chain couples TRBV9 to TRBJ2-3, with TRBD2 matching 7 bases. The trim removed 0 bases at V and 0 bases at J, leaving 4 bases unmatched. This CDR3 has 16 residues. Per germline, CDR1 SGDLS and CDR2 YYNGEE. CDR3: CASSVAPSGSTDTQYF. Written as DNA, the CDR3 is TGTGCCAGCAGCGTAGCTCCTAGCGGTAGCACAGATACGCAGTATTTT.

The chain employs TRBV2 and TRBJ1-1; 10 bases agree with TRBD1. Per germline, CDR1 SNHLY and CDR2 FYNNEI. The CDR3 spans 12 residues. Trimming removed 6 bases from V and 11 bases from J; junction bases left unmatched: 6. Here the CDR3 DNA reads TGTGCCAGCAGCGGCCCGGGACAGGGGGCTTTCTTT. As protein: CASSGPGQGAFF.